These 25 T cell receptor beta chains originate from one sample sequenced in a study of identifying expanded T cells in peripheral blood. Sequencing used immunoSEQ multiplex PCR; TCRdb keeps in-frame clones, though not all of them. Found here are around 90,000 clones, 70% to 90% of them singletons; the top ten hold over 3%. Sequencing was performed on blood. The receptors derive from a person between 18 and 70 years old in good health.

By sample share, this clone is medium-sized. The same CDR3 is also encoded by other DNA sequences in this sample. This chain uses TRBV2 with TRBJ2-7; D not resolved. This CDR3 region has 11 residues. Trimming left V 4 bases short and J 2 bases short, with 3 bases between. Germline assignment: CDR1 SNHLY and CDR2 FYNNEI. CDR3 in DNA: TGTGCCAGCAGTGCCGCCTACGAGCAGTACTTC. Protein sequence: CASSAAYEQYF.

The chain recombines TRBV30 with TRBJ1-3; 7 bases map to TRBD1. This CDR3 contains 15 residues. CDR1 and CDR2 from the germline V gene are GTSNPN and SVGIG (reference sequence). The ends lost 1 base at V and 3 bases at J; junction bases unmatched: 6. CDR3 nucleotide sequence: TGTGCCTGGAGTGAACAGGGGAGGGTTGGAAACACCATATATTTT. It translates to CAWSEQGRVGNTIYF.

This clone was seen more than once but under ten times. The gene calls are TRBV4-2 and TRBJ2-1; D is perhaps TRBD2 (5 bases). CDR3 length equals 14 residues. The ends were cut back, 0 bases at V and 8 bases at J, with 11 bases in the middle. The germline CDR1 and CDR2 sequences are LGHNA and YNFKEQ. DNA for the CDR3: TGTGCCAGCAGCCAAGATCGAGCGCGGGATGAGCAGTTCTTC. It yields the protein CASSQDRARDEQFF.

CDR3 sequence reads: CASSSTWTGNTEAFF. As DNA, the CDR3 is TGTGCCAGCAGTTCCACGTGGACAGGGAACACTGAAGCTTTCTTT. The chain uses TRBV27 and TRBJ1-1; 7 bases match TRBD1. Germline V gives CDR1 MNHEY, CDR2 SMNVEV (reference sequence). The J segment lost 1 base and the V segment lost 4 bases, leaving 6 bases of the junction unmatched. The CDR3 covers 15 residues.

This rearrangement joins TRBV28 to TRBJ1-2; D gene unclear. Trimming removed 7 bases at V and 8 bases at J, with 14 bases between. This CDR3 has 12 residues. Germline V gene sequence: CDR1 MDHEN, CDR2 SYDVKM. CDR3 nucleotide sequence: TGTGCCAGCAATGTCATGTCGGGAGGCTACACCTTC. Protein product: CASNVMSGGYTF.

This clone was observed a single time. The V call is TRBV30, the J call TRBJ2-3, with 14 bases that match TRBD2. The CDR3 totals 13 residues. Germline lookup yields CDR1 GTSNPN and CDR2 SVGIG (reference sequence). J was trimmed by 8 bases and V by 7 bases; bases with no gene match: 5. CDR3 amino acids: CASPGLAGVTQYF. DNA of the CDR3: TGTGCCTCTCCGGGACTAGCGGGAGTTACGCAGTATTTT.

The rearrangement uses TRBV5-1 and TRBJ2-5; unclear D gene. Germline V gives CDR1 SGHRS, CDR2 YFSETQ. Trimming took 0 bases from V and 4 from J, leaving 7 bases between them. The CDR3 totals 13 residues. Here the CDR3 DNA reads TGCGCCAGCAGCTTGGGCAGAGGAGAGACCCAGTACTTC. Its protein product is CASSLGRGETQYF. Full variable domain (missing parts from reference TRBV5-1 and TRBJ2-5): KAGVTQTPRYLIKTRGQQVTLSCSPISGHRSVSWYQQTPGQGLQFLFEYFSETQRNKGNFPGRFSGRQFSNSRSEMNVSTLELGDSALYLCASSLGRGETQYFGPGTRLLVL.

This rearrangement joins TRBV18 to TRBJ2-7; 7 nucleotides line up with TRBD1. The V segment lost 3 bases and the J segment 5 bases; nucleotides outside the gene matches: 4. Germline CDR1 is KGHSH and CDR2 is LQKENI. The CDR3 loop spans 13 amino acids. CDR3: CASSPGQFDEQYF. The CDR3 bases are TGTGCCAGCTCACCGGGACAGTTCGACGAGCAGTACTTC.

CDR3 loop: CASSPQNYDSEAFF. The CDR3 DNA reads TGTGCCAGCAGTCCCCAAAACTACGACTCTGAAGCTTTCTTT. V and J are TRBV6-5 and TRBJ1-1; D not resolved. The germline V gene has CDR1 MNHEY and CDR2 SVGAGI. This CDR3 has 14 residues. Deletions cut 5 bases from V and 6 bases from J, with 16 bases between.

The chain is built from TRBV30 and TRBJ1-4, with D possibly matching TRBD1 (5 bases). The CDR3 is 15 residues long. With 0 bases removed from V and 8 bases from J, the gap between germline ends came to 16 bases. CDR1 GTSNPN and CDR2 SVGIG come from the germline V gene (reference sequence). This chain's CDR3 is CAWSVRGGAGEKLFF. CDR3 DNA sequence: TGTGCCTGGAGTGTACGGGGGGGAGCAGGGGAAAAACTGTTTTTT. The full variable domain, completed using reference TRBV30 and TRBJ1-4, is SQTIHQWPATLVQPVGSPLSLECTVEGTSNPNLYWYRQAAGRGLQLLFYSVGIGQISSEVPQNLSASRPQDRQFILSSKKLLLSDSGFYLCAWSVRGGAGEKLFFGSGTQLSVL.

The CDR3 region is CASSYSRASGEQYF. CDR3 nucleotide sequence: TGTGCCAGCAGTTACTCGCGGGCCAGCGGGGAGCAGTACTTC. The chain uses TRBV6-5 and TRBJ2-7; TRBD2 might be the D (6 bases). The germline gives CDR1 MNHEY, CDR2 SVGAGI. Trimming shortened V by 0 bases and J by 7 bases, and 13 bases separated the two germline ends. The CDR3 runs to 14 residues.

V gene TRBV5-4 combines with J gene TRBJ2-7; D unclear. From germline, CDR1 is SGHNT and CDR2 YYREEE (reference sequence). This CDR3 has 15 residues. V lost 2 bases, J lost 0 bases, and 12 bases lay in between. The CDR3 DNA sequence: TGTGCCAGCAGCTTACGGAACCCACACTCCTACGAGCAGTACTTC. Amino acid sequence: CASSLRNPHSYEQYF.

This chain links TRBV28 with TRBJ2-1; 12 positions agree with TRBD2. This CDR3 spans 15 amino acids. Germline CDR1 reads MDHEN; CDR2 reads SYDVKM. V gave up 2 bases and J gave up 7 bases; unmatched junction bases: 3. The CDR3 region has the DNA TGTGCCAGCAGTTTACTAGCGGGAGGGGGGAATGAGCAGTTCTTC. Its translation: CASSLLAGGGNEQFF.

V is TRBV5-1 and J is TRBJ2-1, with 14 bases that match TRBD2. Germline lookup yields CDR1 SGHRS and CDR2 YFSETQ. The CDR3 has 15 residues. V dropped 5 bases and J dropped 10; count of bases not matched to a gene: 8. This CDR3 is CASRQSGLAGAEQFF. In nucleotides, the CDR3 is TGCGCCAGCAGACAATCGGGACTAGCGGGAGCCGAGCAGTTCTTC. Full variable domain (rest looked up from reference TRBV5-1 and TRBJ2-1): KAGVTQTPRYLIKTRGQQVTLSCSPISGHRSVSWYQQTPGQGLQFLFEYFSETQRNKGNFPGRFSGRQFSNSRSEMNVSTLELGDSALYLCASRQSGLAGAEQFFGPGTRLTVL.

The rearrangement uses TRBV9 and TRBJ2-7; 8 nucleotides agree with TRBD1. Germline assignment: CDR1 SGDLS and CDR2 YYNGEE. Trimming cost V 0 bases and J 5 bases; bases outside gene matches: 4. The CDR3 sequence is 14 residues long. CDR3 DNA: TGTGCCAGCAGCGTAGTTTCAGGGGGCGACGAGCAGTACTTC. Protein: CASSVVSGGDEQYF. Variable domain in full (rest from reference TRBV9 and TRBJ2-7): DSGVTQTPKHLITATGQRVTLRCSPRSGDLSVYWYQQSLDQGLQFLIQYYNGEERAKGNILERFSAQQFPDLHSELNLSSLELGDSALYFCASSVVSGGDEQYFGPGTRLTVT.

This chain joins TRBV7-2 and TRBJ2-5; 11 nucleotides align to TRBD1. CDR3 length: 16 residues. Trimming removed 2 bases from V and 5 bases from J; junction bases left unmatched: 7. The germline gives CDR1 SGHTA, CDR2 FQGNSA. The chain's CDR3 is CASSLQDRGRRETQYF. CDR3 coding DNA: TGTGCCAGCAGCTTACAGGACAGGGGGCGGAGGGAGACCCAGTACTTC. The variable domain in full, completed from reference TRBV7-2 and TRBJ2-5, reads GAGVSQSPSNKVTEKGKDVELRCDPISGHTALYWYRQSLGQGLEFLIYFQGNSAPDKSGLPSDRFSAERTGGSVSTLTIQRTQQEDSAVYLCASSLQDRGRRETQYFGPGTRLLVL.

This chain connects TRBV7-3 to TRBJ2-2, with no clear D. CDR3 length: 12 residues. Germline V gene lookup returns CDR1 SGHTA and CDR2 FQGTGA. Trimming removed 4 bases from V and 6 bases from J, with 6 bases in between. The CDR3 sequence: CASSSYPGELFF. Written as DNA, the CDR3 is TGTGCCAGCAGCTCATACCCCGGGGAGCTGTTTTTT.

This clone was counted once. The chain links TRBV5-4 to TRBJ2-2; a weak D match, TRBD1 (6 bases). Looked up from germline, CDR1 is SGHNT and CDR2 is YYREEE (reference sequence). V was pared by 4 bases and J by 1 base, with 8 bases between. The CDR3 sequence is 14 residues long. CDR3 sequence reads: CASSEGQNTGELFF. The CDR3 bases are TGTGCCAGCAGCGAGGGACAGAACACCGGGGAGCTGTTTTTT.

The chain couples TRBV5-1 to TRBJ1-1; D gene uncertain. Trimming left V 1 base short and J 1 base short, with 11 bases between. CDR3 length: 15 amino acids. Germline CDR1 reads SGHRS; CDR2 reads YFSETQ. CDR3: CASSLTSLGNTEAFF. DNA of the CDR3: TGCGCCAGCAGCTTGACTAGCTTGGGGAACACTGAAGCTTTCTTT.

The chain's CDR3 is CASSDSIAGGPDTQYF. The CDR3 DNA reads as TGTGCCAGCAGTGACTCGATAGCGGGGGGGCCTGATACGCAGTATTTT. The rearrangement joins TRBV6-4 to TRBJ2-3; 11 nucleotides align to TRBD2. Germline assignment: CDR1 MRHNA and CDR2 SNTAGT. The trim removed 0 bases at V and 6 bases at J, leaving 5 bases unmatched. The CDR3 is 16 amino acids.

J is TRBJ1-4 and V is TRBV5-4; 7 positions agree with TRBD1. Germline V gene lookup returns CDR1 SGHNT and CDR2 YYREEE (reference sequence). Germline trimming cut 1 base from V and 5 bases from J; bases unmatched to any gene: 5. CDR3 length: 15 residues. The CDR3 loop reads CASSLWTGGNEKLFF. CDR3 sequence (DNA): TGTGCCAGCAGCTTGTGGACAGGAGGGAATGAAAAACTGTTTTTT.

The rearrangement uses TRBV28 and TRBJ2-3; D is perhaps TRBD2 (5 bases). This CDR3 contains 13 residues. CDR1 is MDHEN, CDR2 SYDVKM, per germline. The V and J ends lost 8 bases and 4 bases respectively, with 13 bases between them. DNA for the CDR3: TGTGCCAGCCGGGATAGCGTGGCAGATACGCAGTATTTT. It yields the protein CASRDSVADTQYF.

The sample holds a few counts of this clone. CDR3 amino acids: CASSFEGRGTDTQYF. The CDR3 DNA is TGCGCCAGCAGCTTTGAGGGGCGGGGCACAGATACGCAGTATTTT. The gene calls are TRBV5-1 and TRBJ2-3, with D tentatively TRBD1 or TRBD2 (5 bases each). The CDR3 extends over 15 amino acids. From germline, CDR1 is SGHRS and CDR2 YFSETQ. The germline V and J ends were trimmed by 2 bases and 1 base, with 11 bases remaining between them.

The chain recombines TRBV4-3 with TRBJ2-1; D perhaps matches TRBD2 (6 bases). The CDR3 extends over 17 amino acids. The V end was cut by 0 bases, the J end by 4 bases, with 16 bases between. From germline, CDR1 is LGHNA and CDR2 YSLEER. The CDR3 protein is CASSQDLTGVTYNEQFF. DNA of the CDR3: TGCGCCAGCAGCCAAGATTTGACGGGGGTGACGTACAATGAGCAGTTCTTC.

This rearrangement joins TRBV7-9 to TRBJ2-3; D unclear. The CDR3 loop spans 11 amino acids. CDR1 is SEHNR, CDR2 FQNEAQ, per germline (reference sequence). CDR3 coding DNA: TGTTCCGCGGCAAACACAGATACGCAGTATTTT. It yields the protein CSAANTDTQYF.